Sequencing of this T cell receptor beta chain was carried out in a study of blood T cell repertoires in COVID-19 (dated by TCRdb to 2018 to 2021). For the wider study: The collaborator samples originated in the United States, Italy and Spain and spanned the acute and convalescent phases of COVID-19. Where HLA class I and class II types were available, the types were taken from metadata supplied by the sample provider, not from assay-based typing. Samples came from the ongoing ImmuneRACE study (first 160 participants) plus 1,254 subjects from 6 global collaborators. The prospective study material was composed of cDNA or gDNA derived from T cells, B-cell-depleted T cells, or PBMCs. Nearly every sample came with metadata listing a de-identified subject ID, COVID-19 status, age in years and sex. The dataset comprised deeply sampled blood TCRbeta repertoires from subjects exposed to, actively infected with, or recovered from COVID-19. The repertoires were released in a freely available public database meant as a resource for research on the immune response to SARS-CoV-2. Summary of the overall study and its limitations: The amount of clinical and demographic metadata varied by source and participant and was provided uncurated.

Collaborating institutions collected whole blood in K2EDTA tubes following their own protocols. For TCRbeta analysis, collaborators shipped samples as frozen whole blood, isolated PBMCs, or DNA extracted from either of those sample types. Reading the germline V gene gives CDR1 SGHDN and CDR2 FVKESK. The CDR3, from cysteine to phenylalanine, totals 13 residues. This entry keeps only the CDR3 DNA: 39 bases, framed from base 1. The germline ends are 20 bases apart after V is trimmed by 5 bases and J by 15 bases. The immunoSEQ Assay, a bias-controlled multiplex PCR, was used to amplify TCRbeta CDR3 regions from genomic DNA. Turning to the authors' computational methods: Nucleated cell counts per sample were estimated from amplification of reference gene primers within the assay. To quantify the absolute abundance of each unique TCRbeta CDR3 rearrangement, sequence reads were collapsed and filtered. For each sample, productive Simpson clonality was calculated by taking the square root of Simpson's diversity index across productive rearrangements. As stored in TCRdb, this immuneACCESS dataset retains in-frame rearrangements with V and J assigned. A fraction of the clones does not appear; measured against another copy, unresolved V genes explain less than half of the discrepancy, and the remainder lacks a known reason. That table supplies the V and J calls and clone size; D and trimming were determined from the DNA. The table for this sample lists approximately 170,000 clones; roughly 90% of them were counted only once. The biggest ten clones account for 15% to 20% of the sample.

With regard to this clone: This clone's antigen is unknown. Nothing much larger sits one base from this clone, and base qualities are not available.

The sequenced sample consisted of peripheral blood. This clonotype was sampled from a man aged 55-75 years with active or convalescent COVID-19. The V gene is TRBV14 and the J gene is TRBJ2-1, with the identity of the D gene unclear. The DNA sequence reads TGTGCCAGCAGCTTCTTAGCCGGCGGTGTTTCGTTCTTC. Its protein reads: CASSFLAGGVSFF.